The rows below give T cell receptor beta chains drawn from one sample of a study of cytomegalovirus exposure and HLA in healthy donors. Sequencing used immunoSEQ multiplex PCR; TCRdb keeps in-frame clones, though not all of them. The repertoire table contains 170,000 or so clones. Sequenced sample: PBMCs. Receptors were obtained from a man aged 25-45 years in good health and CMV-seronegative. The CDR3 runs from the conserved cysteine through the conserved F or W. A D gene is named only where the DNA matches it firmly.

TRBV7-3	TRBD1	TRBJ2-2	CASSSYDRVINTGELFF	TGTGCCAGCAGCTCTTACGACAGGGTGATCAACACCGGGGAGCTGTTTTTT
TRBV7-9	NA	TRBJ1-1	CASSRSGNTEAFF	TGTGCCAGCAGCAGGAGCGGGAACACTGAAGCTTTCTTT
TRBV11-2	NA	TRBJ2-1	CASSLESRGGPKRNEQFF	TGTGCCAGCAGCTTAGAGAGCCGCGGCGGCCCTAAGAGGAATGAGCAGTTCTTC
TRBV2	NA	TRBJ2-1	CASSARPGGGSSYNEQFF	TGTGCCAGCAGTGCTCGTCCAGGGGGCGGGAGCTCCTACAATGAGCAGTTCTTC
TRBV19	TRBD2	TRBJ2-1	CASSAPGLAGGGNEQFF	TGTGCCAGTAGTGCGCCGGGACTAGCGGGAGGAGGGAATGAGCAGTTCTTC
TRBV19	TRBD2	TRBJ2-3	CASSRAGPRSTGTDTQYF	TGTGCCAGTAGTAGAGCGGGACCAAGATCCACCGGCACAGATACGCAGTATTTT
TRBV11-1	NA	TRBJ1-1	CASSFSTANPEAFF	TGTGCCAGCAGCTTTTCGACAGCCAACCCTGAAGCTTTCTTT
TRBV28	NA	TRBJ1-5	CASSLRRGAGGYQPQHF	TGTGCCAGCAGTCTCCGCCGCGGTGCGGGTGGGTATCAGCCCCAGCATTTT
TRBV27	TRBD1	TRBJ2-2	CASSRMVDRMTPVNTGELFF	TGTGCCAGCAGTCGTATGGTGGACAGGATGACACCCGTAAACACCGGGGAGCTGTTTTTT
TRBV10-1	TRBD2	TRBJ2-7	CASSALAGEYEQYF	TGCGCCAGCAGTGCCTTAGCGGGAGAATACGAGCAGTACTTC
TRBV5-4	TRBD1	TRBJ1-2	CASSLGTGGSIGYTF	TGTGCCAGCAGCTTGGGGACAGGGGGCAGTATCGGCTACACCTTC
TRBV5-1	TRBD2	TRBJ2-2	CASSSLGLAGGPFTGELFF	TGCGCCAGCAGCTCACTAGGACTAGCGGGAGGGCCATTCACCGGGGAGCTGTTTTTT
TRBV27	NA	TRBJ2-2	CASSLSKWRAGELFF	TGTGCCAGCAGTTTATCAAAGTGGCGGGCCGGGGAGCTGTTTTTT
TRBV28	TRBD1	TRBJ2-3	CASSSTGVGTDTQYF	TGTGCCAGCAGTAGCACAGGGGTTGGCACAGATACGCAGTATTTT
TRBV20-1	NA	TRBJ1-1	CSAPGATEAFF	TGCAGTGCCCCAGGGGCCACTGAAGCTTTCTTT
TRBV5-1	NA	TRBJ2-1	CASSLGTKPGQEQFF	TGCGCCAGCAGCTTGGGGACTAAGCCCGGGCAGGAGCAGTTCTTC
TRBV28	NA	TRBJ1-3	CASNQIQGSGGNTIYF	TGTGCCAGCAATCAAATCCAGGGATCGGGCGGAAACACCATATATTTT
TRBV6-6	TRBD2	TRBJ2-7	CASNSQTSGSYEQYF	TGTGCCAGCAATAGCCAGACTAGCGGGAGCTACGAGCAGTACTTC
TRBV7-3	NA	TRBJ1-4	CAGSEDSATNEKLFF	TGTGCCGGCAGCGAGGACAGCGCAACTAATGAAAAACTGTTTTTT
TRBV9	TRBD1	TRBJ1-2	CASSVLGTAQYGYTF	TGTGCCAGCAGCGTTTTAGGGACAGCCCAGTATGGCTACACCTTC